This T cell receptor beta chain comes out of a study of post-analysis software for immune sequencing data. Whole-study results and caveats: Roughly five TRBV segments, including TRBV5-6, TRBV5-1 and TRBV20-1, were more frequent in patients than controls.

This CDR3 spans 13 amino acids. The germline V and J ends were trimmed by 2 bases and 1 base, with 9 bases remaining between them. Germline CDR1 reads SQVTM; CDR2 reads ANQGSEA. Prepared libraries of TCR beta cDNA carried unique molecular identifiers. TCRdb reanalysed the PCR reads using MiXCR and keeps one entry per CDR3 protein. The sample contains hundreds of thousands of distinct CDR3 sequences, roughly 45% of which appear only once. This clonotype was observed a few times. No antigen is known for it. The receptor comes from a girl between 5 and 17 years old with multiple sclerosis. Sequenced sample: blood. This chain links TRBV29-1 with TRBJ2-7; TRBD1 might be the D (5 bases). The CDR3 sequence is CSVEKQGSYEQYF. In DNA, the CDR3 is TGCAGCGTTGAAAAGCAGGGATCCTACGAGCAGTACTTC.